Listed here are 3 T cell receptor beta chains from one sample, sequenced in a study of T cell responses to AZD1222 COVID-19 vaccine. The data were produced by immunoSEQ multiplex PCR, yet TCRdb's version contains in-frame clones alone and is incomplete. The data contain about 130,000 clones, roughly nine tenths of them singletons. The material sequenced was peripheral blood, taken on day 0 of AZD1222 vaccination. These TCRs come from an adult in good health.

The chain is built from TRBV5-1 and TRBJ2-5; 9 bases line up with TRBD2. The junction had 8 bases not matched to a gene; V was cut back by 4 bases and J by 1 base. Germline V CDR1 and CDR2: SGHRS, YFSETQ. This CDR3 is built from 16 residues. CDR3 region: CASSILAGKPQETQYF. The CDR3 DNA follows: TGCGCCAGCAGCATCCTAGCGGGGAAACCCCAAGAGACCCAGTACTTC.

The chain recombines TRBV19 with TRBJ2-5; maybe TRBD1 (6 bases). The CDR3 covers 13 residues. The V gene lost 5 bases and the J gene lost 8 bases, with 15 bases spanning the gap. Germline CDR1 is LNHDA and CDR2 is SQIVND (reference sequence). Written as DNA, the CDR3 is TGTGCCAGTAGTCCTCCGATGACAGGCACCCAGTACTTC. Residues: CASSPPMTGTQYF.

V gene TRBV4-2 combines with J gene TRBJ1-1; D unclear. Germline CDR1 and CDR2: LGHNA and YNFKEQ. The V end was cut by 0 bases, the J end by 5 bases, with 13 bases between. This CDR3 region has 15 residues. CDR3 in amino acids: CASSQERLRWTEAFF. The CDR3 DNA reads TGTGCCAGCAGCCAAGAAAGGCTTCGGTGGACTGAAGCTTTCTTT.